This record looks at one T cell receptor beta chain sequence and its context. The data originate from a study of blood T cell repertoires in COVID-19. The CDR3 length is 13 residues. Trimming removed 1 base from V and 3 bases from J, with 6 bases in between. Per germline, CDR1 SGHVS and CDR2 FQNEAQ. TCRdb's copy holds only in-frame clones and misses some; the assay was immunoSEQ multiplex PCR. In the table there are roughly 200,000 clones, 90% of which are singletons. The receptor comes from a man aged 45-65 years with acute or convalescent COVID-19. Sample: peripheral blood. The chain couples TRBV7-8 to TRBJ1-2; D remains ambiguous. CDR3 protein: CASSLERYYGYTF. Written as DNA, the CDR3 is TGTGCCAGCAGCTTAGAACGGTACTATGGCTACACCTTC.